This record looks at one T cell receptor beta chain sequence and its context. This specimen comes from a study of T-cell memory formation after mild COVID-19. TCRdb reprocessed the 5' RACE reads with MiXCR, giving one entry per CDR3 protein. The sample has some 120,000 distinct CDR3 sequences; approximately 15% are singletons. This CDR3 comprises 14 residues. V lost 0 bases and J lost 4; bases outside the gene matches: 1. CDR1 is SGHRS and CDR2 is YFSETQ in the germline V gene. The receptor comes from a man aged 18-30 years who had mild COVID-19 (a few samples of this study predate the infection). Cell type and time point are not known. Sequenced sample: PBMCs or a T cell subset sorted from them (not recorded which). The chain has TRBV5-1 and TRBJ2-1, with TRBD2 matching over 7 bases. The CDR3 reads CASSLGAGYNEQFF. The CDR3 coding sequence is TGCGCCAGCAGCTTGGGAGCGGGGTACAATGAGCAGTTCTTC.